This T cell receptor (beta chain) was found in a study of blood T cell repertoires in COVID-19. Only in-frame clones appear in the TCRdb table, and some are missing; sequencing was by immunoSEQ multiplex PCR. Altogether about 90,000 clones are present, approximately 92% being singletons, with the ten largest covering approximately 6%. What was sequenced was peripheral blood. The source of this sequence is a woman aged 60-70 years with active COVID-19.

The CDR3 sequence is CASSFRQNTEAFF. The CDR3, as DNA: TGTGCCAGCAGCTTTCGACAGAACACTGAAGCTTTCTTT. V gene TRBV5-6 combines with J gene TRBJ1-1; D remains ambiguous. The V gene's germline CDR1 is SGHDT and CDR2 YYEEEE. The CDR3 contains 13 residues. With 2 bases removed from V and 1 base from J, the gap between germline ends came to 6 bases. Combining the CDR3 with reference TRBV5-6 and TRBJ1-1 gives the whole variable domain DAGVTQSPTHLIKTRGQQVTLRCSPKSGHDTVSWYQQALGQGPQFIFQYYEEEERQRGNFPDRFSGHQFPNYSSELNVNALLLGDSALYLCASSFRQNTEAFFGQGTRLTVV.